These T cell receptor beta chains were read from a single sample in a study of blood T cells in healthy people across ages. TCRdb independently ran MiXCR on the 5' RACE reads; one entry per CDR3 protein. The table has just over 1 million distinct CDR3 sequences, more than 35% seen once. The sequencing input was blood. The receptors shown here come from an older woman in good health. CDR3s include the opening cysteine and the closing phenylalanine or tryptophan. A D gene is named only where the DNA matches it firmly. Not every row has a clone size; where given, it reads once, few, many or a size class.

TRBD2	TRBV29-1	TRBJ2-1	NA	TGCAGCGGCATTCGAGCGGGAGTGTTTGAGCAGTTCTTC	CSGIRAGVFEQFF
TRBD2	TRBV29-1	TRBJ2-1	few	TGCAGCGTTGCTAGCGGGAGTGTGGGTGAGCAGTTCTTC	CSVASGSVGEQFF
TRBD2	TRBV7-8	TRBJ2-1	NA	TGTGCCAGCAGCGTTAGCGGGACTAGCGGTACCTACAATGAGCAGTTCTTC	CASSVSGTSGTYNEQFF
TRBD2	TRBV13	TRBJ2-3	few	TGTGCCAGCAGCTTAAGGCTAGCGGGAGCCACAGATACGCAGTATTTT	CASSLRLAGATDTQYF
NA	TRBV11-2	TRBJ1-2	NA	TGTGCCAGCAGCTCCCTTAGGGCAAACTATGGCTACACCTTC	CASSSLRANYGYTF
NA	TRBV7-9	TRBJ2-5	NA	TGTGCCAGCAGCTTTGGGTGGGGAACCCCGTTGGTCGGCCAAGAGACCCAGTACTTC	CASSFGWGTPLVGQETQYF
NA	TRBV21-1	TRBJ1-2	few	TGTGCCAGCAGCTTGCCGGTTCAGGGGAGGTACTATGGCTACACCTTC	CASSLPVQGRYYGYTF
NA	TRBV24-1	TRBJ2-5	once	TGTGCCACCAGTGCCCCCCGGGTCTTGGGCAAGACCCAGTACTTC	CATSAPRVLGKTQYF
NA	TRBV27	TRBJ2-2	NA	TGTGCCAGCAGTTTCGGCTGGGGTAACACGGCCGGGGAGCTGTTTTTT	CASSFGWGNTAGELFF
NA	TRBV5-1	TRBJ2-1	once	TGCGCCAGCAGCTTTACGGGAGCTCCCTACAATGAGCAGTTCTTC	CASSFTGAPYNEQFF
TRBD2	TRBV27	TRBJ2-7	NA	TGTGCCAGCAGTTTGGGGACTAGCGGGAGTCGGTACGAGCAGTACTTC	CASSLGTSGSRYEQYF
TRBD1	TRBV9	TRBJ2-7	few	TGTGCCAGCAGCGTAGGGGGGACAGCCAATGAGCAGTACTTC	CASSVGGTANEQYF
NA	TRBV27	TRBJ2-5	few	TGTGCCAGCAGTCAAGACTTAGCCCGATTCCAAGAGACCCAGTACTTC	CASSQDLARFQETQYF
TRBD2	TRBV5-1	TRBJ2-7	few	TGCGCCAGCAGCTTACCTAGCGGGACCATCCTCTACGAGCAGTACTTC	CASSLPSGTILYEQYF